This record looks at one T cell receptor beta chain sequence and its context. The CDR3 is 13 amino acids. Trimming took off 5 bases at V and 0 bases at J, with 7 bases between the two ends. Germline V CDR1 and CDR2: SGHAT, FQNNGV. This sample stems from a study of low-dose radiotherapy and immunotherapy resistance in tumors. Study as a whole: Cohort 2 received 1 Gy per fraction every two weeks, totaling 13 Gy over 26 weeks. Patients were treated with intravenous nivolumab at 240 mg every two weeks and were also dosed with ipilimumab at 1 mg/kg every six weeks. Oral aspirin at 300 mg was taken daily by patients for four cycles, beginning on cycle 1 day 1.

Time point specified: after trial treatment. The treatment: LDRT plus nivolumab, ipilimumab, low-dose cyclophosphamide and aspirin (RACIN trial). Priming of first-strand cDNA relied on TRAV- and TRBV-specific primers (covering alpha and beta chains). Using a constant-region primer together with a V-primer adapter, TCRs were subjected to 20 PCR cycles of amplification. TCRdb recomputed calls from the reads with MiXCR, one row per CDR3 protein. This table has tens of thousands of distinct CDR3 sequences, less than 30% appearing once. Sample: PBMCs, taken after low-dose radiotherapy plus immunotherapy. This clonotype was obtained from a male donor with prostate cancer. This rearrangement joins TRBV11-2 to TRBJ1-1, with D uncertain. The CDR3 protein is CASSPGMNTEAFF. In nucleotides, the CDR3 is TGTGCCAGCAGCCCCGGAATGAACACTGAAGCTTTCTTT.